Shown below are 13 T cell receptor beta chains from a single sample sequenced in a study of early T cells in non-severe SARS-CoV-2 infection. TCRdb redid the calling of the 5' RACE reads with MiXCR, one entry per CDR3 protein. The repertoire consists of 43,000 or so distinct CDR3 sequences, with around 4.1% occurring once and the leading ten covering 3% to 3.5%. The sequencing sample was made of whole blood. The receptors here all came from an adult who was a healthcare worker with PCR-confirmed SARS-CoV-2 infection or an uninfected control (not recorded which).

This clonotype was observed at least ten times. The V and J genes are TRBV18 and TRBJ2-7; D is unclear. Trimming removed 5 bases at V and 3 bases at J, with 8 bases between. Germline V gene sequence: CDR1 KGHSH, CDR2 LQKENI. CDR3 size: 12 residues. The CDR3 coding sequence is TGTGCCAGCTCAGCAACGAACTACGAGCAGTACTTC. Translated, it gives CASSATNYEQYF.

Details on this clonotype: A read error may explain this, as a much larger clone is one base away. The gene calls are TRBV5-4 and TRBJ2-1; D uncertain. V was shortened by 5 bases and J by 13 bases, with 16 bases between the two germline ends. Germline CDR1 reads SGHNT; CDR2 reads YYREEE (reference sequence). The CDR3 totals 12 residues. CDR3 in amino acids: CASSRNLGAQFF. The CDR3 region has the DNA TGTGCCAGCAGTCGCAACCTAGGAGCACAGTTCTTC.

This clonotype showed up many times. CDR3 coding DNA: TGTGCCAGTAGCCACAGGGGCTGGAATCAGCCCCAGCATTTT. Amino acids: CASSHRGWNQPQHF. The rearrangement joins TRBV19 to TRBJ1-5; 7 bases match TRBD1. This CDR3 region has 14 residues. Unmatched junction bases numbered 6, after V lost 6 bases and J lost 4 bases. The germline CDR1 and CDR2 sequences are LNHDA and SQIVND (reference sequence). Full variable domain (rest looked up from reference TRBV19 and TRBJ1-5): DGGITQSPKYLFRKEGQNVTLSCEQNLNHDAMYWYRQDPGQGLRLIYYSQIVNDFQKGDIAEGYSVSREKKESFPLTVTSAQKNPTAFYLCASSHRGWNQPQHFGDGTRLSIL.

The sample holds many counts of this clonotype. The J gene is TRBJ1-2, the V gene TRBV5-1; perhaps TRBD1 as D (6 bases). The germline V gene has CDR1 SGHRS and CDR2 YFSETQ. V was clipped by 1 base and J by 8 bases, with 18 bases between them. The CDR3 loop spans 15 amino acids. In nucleotides, the CDR3 is TGCGCCAGCAGCTTGCAACAGGGATTATCCTACGGCTACACCTTC. This sequence encodes CASSLQQGLSYGYTF.

This clonotype came up many times. The chain combines TRBV3-1 with TRBJ1-2; D unresolved. Germline V CDR1 and CDR2: LGHDT, YNNKEL (reference sequence). Trimming shortened V by 3 bases and J by 0 bases, and 8 bases separated the two germline ends. This CDR3 is 14 amino acids long. In DNA form, the CDR3 reads TGTGCCAGCAGCCAGGGCGGATCTAACTATGGCTACACCTTC. Amino acids: CASSQGGSNYGYTF.

The table lists this clonotype with many counts. The chain is built from TRBV4-1 and TRBJ2-3; D ambiguous. The length of the CDR3 is 14 residues. The germline V gene encodes CDR1 MGHRA and CDR2 YSYEKL. With 4 bases removed from V and 4 bases from J, the gap between germline ends came to 12 bases. The CDR3 nucleotides are TGCGCCAGCAGCCCATTTCCGCAGTCAGATACGCAGTATTTT. Residues: CASSPFPQSDTQYF.

This clonotype was detected many times. The chain combines TRBV20-1 with TRBJ2-5; TRBD1 or TRBD2 may be the D gene (5 bases each). Looked up from germline, CDR1 is DFQATT and CDR2 is SNEGSKA (reference sequence). The germline V and J ends were trimmed by 6 bases and 4 bases, with 12 bases remaining between them. There are 12 residues in the CDR3. The CDR3 protein is CSAGKGRETQYF. The CDR3 nucleotides read TGCAGTGCAGGGAAGGGGAGAGAGACCCAGTACTTC.

The chain uses TRBV6-1 and TRBJ1-2, with D perhaps TRBD1 (5 bases). The CDR3 is made up of 17 amino acids. The ends were cut back, 3 bases at V and 3 bases at J, with 20 bases in the middle. Per germline, CDR1 MNHNS and CDR2 SASEGT. The CDR3 DNA reads TGTGCCAGCAGTGAGCCAGGGTACGAAACACCCTACTATGGCTACACCTTC. This gives the protein CASSEPGYETPYYGYTF.

In its sample, this clonotype was seen many times. V and J are TRBV29-1 and TRBJ2-2, with a possible D match to TRBD2 (5 bases). The CDR3 is made up of 12 amino acids. The V gene lost 7 bases and the J gene lost 0 bases, with 6 bases spanning the gap. CDR1 is SQVTM and CDR2 is ANQGSEA in the germline V gene. In DNA, the CDR3 is TGCAGCGGGGGAGCGAACACCGGGGAGCTGTTTTTT. As protein: CSGGANTGELFF.

This clonotype appeared many times. V and J are TRBV18 and TRBJ1-4, with D uncertain. The V end lost 2 bases, the J end lost 0 bases, and 13 bases lay between the germline ends. Per germline, CDR1 KGHSH and CDR2 LQKENI. CDR3 size: 17 residues. Here the CDR3 reads CASSPSSRRTTNEKLFF. The DNA of the CDR3 is TGTGCCAGCTCACCAAGTAGCCGGCGGACAACTAATGAAAAACTGTTTTTT.

This clonotype was seen ten or more times. This chain uses TRBV20-1 with TRBJ1-6; no clear D gene. This CDR3 comprises 13 residues. From germline, CDR1 is DFQATT and CDR2 SNEGSKA (reference sequence). Between the trimmed V and J ends, which lost 2 bases and 8 bases, there was a span of 10 bases. Here the CDR3 reads CSARPKHDSPLHF. CDR3 DNA sequence: TGCAGTGCTAGACCTAAACATGATTCACCCCTCCACTTT.

In its sample, this clonotype was seen many times. The CDR3 loop is CASSRDQRDEQFF. The CDR3 DNA sequence: TGTGCCAGCAGCAGGGACCAGCGAGATGAGCAGTTCTTC. V gene TRBV4-2 combines with J gene TRBJ2-1, with D tentatively TRBD1 or TRBD2 (5 bases each). The V gene lost 5 bases and the J gene lost 8 bases, with 13 bases spanning the gap. CDR3 length equals 13 residues. Germline V gene sequence: CDR1 LGHNA, CDR2 YNFKEQ.

In this sample, this clonotype turned up many times. The chain combines TRBV13 with TRBJ1-6; perhaps TRBD1 as D (6 bases). This CDR3 has 15 amino acids. Germline values: CDR1 PRHDT, CDR2 FYEKMQ (reference sequence). V lost 0 bases and J lost 5, with 8 bases in between. CDR3 coding DNA: TGTGCCAGCAGCTTAGGAAGGGGGAATAATTCACCCCTCCACTTT. Translating gives CASSLGRGNNSPLHF.